This entry describes one TCR beta chain. What it binds is not known. The protocol was immunoSEQ multiplex PCR, while the TCRdb copy is restricted to in-frame clones and leaves out a portion. The sample carries 50,000 to 80,000 clones, under 95% recorded once. The record originates from a study of OX40 agonist ivuxolimab in advanced cancers. On the study more broadly: Of mixed ages from about 20 to 90 and averaging approximately 60 years, the group was more than 65% male.

Study conclusions and caveats: Not determined was the antigen specificity of the expanded peripheral T cells. Doses of 0.1 to 3.0 mg/kg were accompanied by clonal expansion of CD4+ and CD8+ blood T cells by week 6.

The CDR3 runs 13 residues. V lost 6 bases to trimming and J lost 7 bases; unmatched junction nucleotides: 7. In germline, CDR1 is SGHTA, CDR2 FQGTGA. The TCR comes from an adult with an advanced solid tumor such as melanoma, head and neck, liver or kidney cancer. The specimen comprised CD4+ or CD8+ T cells sorted from blood, sampled in a trial of the OX40 agonist ivuxolimab. This chain joins TRBV7-3 and TRBJ1-2, with 8 bases fitting TRBD1. CDR3 bases: TGTGCCAGCAGACGTGGACAGGGATCTGGCTACACCTTC. Protein sequence: CASRRGQGSGYTF.